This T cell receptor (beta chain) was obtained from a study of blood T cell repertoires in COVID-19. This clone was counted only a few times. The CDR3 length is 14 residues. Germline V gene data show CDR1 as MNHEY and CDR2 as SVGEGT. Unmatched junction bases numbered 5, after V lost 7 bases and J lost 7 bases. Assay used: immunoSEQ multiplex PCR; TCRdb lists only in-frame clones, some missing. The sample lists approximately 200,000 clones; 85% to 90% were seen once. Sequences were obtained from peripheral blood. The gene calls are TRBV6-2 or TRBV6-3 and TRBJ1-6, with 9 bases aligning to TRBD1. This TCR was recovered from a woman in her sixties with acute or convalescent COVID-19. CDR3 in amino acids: CASNPDRGNSPLHF. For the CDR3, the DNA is TGTGCCAGCAACCCAGACAGGGGGAATTCACCCCTCCACTTT.